The TCR beta chain described here comes from a study of control samples from healthy donors and cancer patients. Sequenced by immunoSEQ multiplex PCR; TCRdb stores in-frame clones only, minus some. The table lists 120,000 or so clones, over 80% of them singletons. CDR1 SGHNT and CDR2 YYREEE come from the germline V gene (reference sequence). Trimming took 4 bases from V and 4 from J; bases not matched to a gene: 12. The CDR3 spans 16 residues. Material for sequencing was PBMCs. The chain couples TRBV5-4 to TRBJ2-7, with 9 bases fitting TRBD2. The source of this sequence is a man aged 80 or over with head and neck cancer. CDR3 in DNA: TGTGCCAGCAGCCCGGAGGTGGCTAGCGGGACTTACGAGCAGTACTTC. It is translated as CASSPEVASGTYEQYF.